The TCR beta chain described here comes from a study of CD8 T cells in ankylosing spondylitis. TCRdb redid the calling of the 5' RACE reads with MiXCR, one entry per CDR3 protein. The sample consists of just over 150,000 distinct CDR3 sequences, approximately 20% of them appearing once. This receptor was identified in a male donor with ankylosing spondylitis or in good health (not recorded which). The source material was blood, either unsorted or a sorted T cell fraction (not recorded which).

CDR3 nucleotides: TGTGCCAGCAGTTTGAGTCTTTACGAGCAGTACTTC. As protein: CASSLSLYEQYF. The chain uses TRBV28 and TRBJ2-7; D is unresolved. The germline CDR1 and CDR2 sequences are MDHEN and SYDVKM. This CDR3 has 12 residues. V lost 3 bases, J lost 4 bases, and 7 bases lay in between.